The T cell receptor beta chain under discussion was sequenced for a study of blood T cell repertoires in COVID-19. Whole-study context: Researchers got acute and convalescent COVID-19 samples from the United States, Italy and Spain. T cells, B-cell-depleted T cells, or PBMCs supplied cDNA or gDNA.

Trimming at V came to 5 bases and at J to 4 bases, leaving 12 bases not matched to a gene. This CDR3 contains 16 residues. Germline V gene lookup returns CDR1 LNHDA and CDR2 SQIVND (reference sequence). Methods used by the authors: How many nucleated cells were present was estimated from reference gene primer amplification. This table comes from immunoSEQ multiplex PCR, and its TCRdb copy is limited to in-frame clones, with some not included. Clone size and the V and J calls come from that table; the DNA yielded D and trimming. The data contain fewer than 110,000 clones, about 87% of them seen just once; the ten biggest clones take up under 15%. Only one count was recorded for this clone.

The sequence was obtained from a human donor in a cohort sampled during active or convalescent COVID-19. Material for sequencing was peripheral blood. This chain joins TRBV19 and TRBJ2-3; 7 nucleotides match TRBD1. The CDR3 spells CASSARQGRNSDTQYF. CDR3 DNA sequence: TGTGCCAGTAGTGCTCGACAGGGAAGGAATTCAGATACGCAGTATTTT.